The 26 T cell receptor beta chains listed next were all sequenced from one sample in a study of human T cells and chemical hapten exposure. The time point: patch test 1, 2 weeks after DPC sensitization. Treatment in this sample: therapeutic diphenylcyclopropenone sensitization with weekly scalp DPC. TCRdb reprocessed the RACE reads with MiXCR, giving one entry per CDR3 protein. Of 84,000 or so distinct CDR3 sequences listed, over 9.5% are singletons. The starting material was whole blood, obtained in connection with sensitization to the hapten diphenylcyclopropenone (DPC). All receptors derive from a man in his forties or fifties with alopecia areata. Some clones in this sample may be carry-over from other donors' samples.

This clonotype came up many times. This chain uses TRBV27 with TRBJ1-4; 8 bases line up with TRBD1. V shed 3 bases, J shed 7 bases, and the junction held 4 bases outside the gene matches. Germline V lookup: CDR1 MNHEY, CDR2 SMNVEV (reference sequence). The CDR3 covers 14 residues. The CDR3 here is CASSFQGASEKLFF. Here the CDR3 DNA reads TGTGCCAGCAGTTTTCAGGGGGCCTCTGAAAAACTGTTTTTT.

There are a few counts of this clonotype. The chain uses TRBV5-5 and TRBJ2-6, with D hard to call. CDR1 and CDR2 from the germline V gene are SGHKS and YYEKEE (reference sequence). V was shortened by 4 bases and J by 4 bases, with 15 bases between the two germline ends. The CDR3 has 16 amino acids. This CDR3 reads CASSVLGLVGANVLTF. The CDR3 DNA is TGTGCCAGCAGCGTCTTGGGTCTGGTAGGGGCCAACGTCCTGACTTTC. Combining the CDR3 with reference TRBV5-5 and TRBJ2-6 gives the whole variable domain DAGVTQSPTHLIKTRGQQVTLRCSPISGHKSVSWYQQVLGQGPQFIFQYYEKEERGRGNFPDRFSARQFPNYSSELNVNALLLGDSALYLCASSVLGLVGANVLTFGAGSRLTVL.

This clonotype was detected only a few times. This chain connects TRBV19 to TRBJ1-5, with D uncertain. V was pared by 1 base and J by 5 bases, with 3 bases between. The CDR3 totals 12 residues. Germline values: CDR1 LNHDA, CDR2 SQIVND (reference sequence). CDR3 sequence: CASSIADQPQHF. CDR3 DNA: TGTGCCAGTAGTATAGCCGATCAGCCCCAGCATTTT.

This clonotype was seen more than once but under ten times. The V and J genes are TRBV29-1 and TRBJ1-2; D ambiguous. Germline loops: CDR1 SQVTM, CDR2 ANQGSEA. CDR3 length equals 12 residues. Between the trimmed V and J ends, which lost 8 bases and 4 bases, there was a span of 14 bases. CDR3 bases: TGCAGCTGCTGGGGTACGAGCTATGGCTACACCTTC. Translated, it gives CSCWGTSYGYTF.

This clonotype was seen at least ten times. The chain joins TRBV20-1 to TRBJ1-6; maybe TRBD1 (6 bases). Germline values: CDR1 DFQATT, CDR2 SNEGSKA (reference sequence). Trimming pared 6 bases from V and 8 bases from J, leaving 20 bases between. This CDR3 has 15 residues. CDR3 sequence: CSATGTGGFDSPLHF. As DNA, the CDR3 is TGCAGTGCCACAGGGACTGGGGGCTTCGATTCACCCCTCCACTTT.

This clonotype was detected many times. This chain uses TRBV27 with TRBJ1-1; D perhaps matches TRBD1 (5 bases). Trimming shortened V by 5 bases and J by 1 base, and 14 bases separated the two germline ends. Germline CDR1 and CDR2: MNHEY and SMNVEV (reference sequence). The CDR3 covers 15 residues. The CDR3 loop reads CASSARQTANTEAFF. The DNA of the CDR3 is TGTGCCAGCAGTGCCCGACAGACAGCGAACACTGAAGCTTTCTTT.

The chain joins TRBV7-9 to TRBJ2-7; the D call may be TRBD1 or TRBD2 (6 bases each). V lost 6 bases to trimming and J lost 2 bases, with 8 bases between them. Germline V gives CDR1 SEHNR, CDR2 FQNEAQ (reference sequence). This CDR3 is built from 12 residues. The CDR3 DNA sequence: TGTGCCAGCAGAGGGGGGACCTACGAGCAGTACGTC. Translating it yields CASRGGTYEQYV.

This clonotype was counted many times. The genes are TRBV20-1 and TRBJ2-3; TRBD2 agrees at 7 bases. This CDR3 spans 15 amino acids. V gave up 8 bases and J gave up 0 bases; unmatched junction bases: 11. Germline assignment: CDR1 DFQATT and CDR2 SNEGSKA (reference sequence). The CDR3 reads CSPCATSASTDTQYF. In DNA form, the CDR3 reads TGCAGTCCCTGCGCTACTAGCGCGAGCACAGATACGCAGTATTTT.

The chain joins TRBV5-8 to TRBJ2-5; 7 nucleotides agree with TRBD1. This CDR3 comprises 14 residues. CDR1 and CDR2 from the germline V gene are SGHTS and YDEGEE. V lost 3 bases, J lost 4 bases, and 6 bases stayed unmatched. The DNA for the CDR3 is TGTGCCAGCAGCTCGGGACAGCCTGGAGAGACCCAGTACTTC. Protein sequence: CASSSGQPGETQYF.

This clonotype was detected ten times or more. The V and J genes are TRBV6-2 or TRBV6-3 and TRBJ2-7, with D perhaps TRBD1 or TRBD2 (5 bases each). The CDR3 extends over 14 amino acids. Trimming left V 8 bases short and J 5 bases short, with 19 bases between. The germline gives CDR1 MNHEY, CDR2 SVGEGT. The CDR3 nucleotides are TGTGCCAGCGTTCACGGGACGGTCGTCCACGAGCAGTACTTC. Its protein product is CASVHGTVVHEQYF.

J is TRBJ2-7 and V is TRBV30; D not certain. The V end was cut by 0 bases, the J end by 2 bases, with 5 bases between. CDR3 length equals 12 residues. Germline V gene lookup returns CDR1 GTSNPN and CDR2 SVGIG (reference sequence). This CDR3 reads CAWSVRPYEQYF. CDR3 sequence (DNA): TGTGCCTGGAGTGTCCGGCCCTACGAGCAGTACTTC.

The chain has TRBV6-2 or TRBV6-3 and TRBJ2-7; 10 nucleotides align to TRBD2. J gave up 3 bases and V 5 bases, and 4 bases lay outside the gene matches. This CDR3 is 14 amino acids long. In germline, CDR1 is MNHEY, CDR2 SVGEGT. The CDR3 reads CASSQGLAVYEQYV. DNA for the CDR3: TGTGCCAGCAGTCAAGGACTAGCGGTCTACGAGCAGTACGTC.

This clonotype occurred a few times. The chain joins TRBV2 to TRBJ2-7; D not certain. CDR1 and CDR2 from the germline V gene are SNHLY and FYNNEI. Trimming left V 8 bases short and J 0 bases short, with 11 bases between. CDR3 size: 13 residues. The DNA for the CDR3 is TGTGCCAGCCTATACAGAGGCTCCTACGAGCAGTACGTC. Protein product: CASLYRGSYEQYV.

In DNA, the CDR3 is TGTGCCAGCAGTCCCCGGACAGGAGCAAACTATGGCTACACCTTC. It specifies CASSPRTGANYGYTF. The rearrangement uses TRBV12-3 or TRBV12-4 and TRBJ1-2, with 7 nucleotides matching TRBD1. This CDR3 comprises 15 residues. Germline trimming cut 5 bases from V and 2 bases from J; bases unmatched to any gene: 8.

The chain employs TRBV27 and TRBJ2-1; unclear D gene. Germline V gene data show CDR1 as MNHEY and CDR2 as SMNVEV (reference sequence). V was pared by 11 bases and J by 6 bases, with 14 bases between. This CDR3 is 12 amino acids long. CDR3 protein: CAPDPVSNEQFF. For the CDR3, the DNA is TGTGCCCCCGACCCGGTTAGCAATGAGCAGTTCTTC.

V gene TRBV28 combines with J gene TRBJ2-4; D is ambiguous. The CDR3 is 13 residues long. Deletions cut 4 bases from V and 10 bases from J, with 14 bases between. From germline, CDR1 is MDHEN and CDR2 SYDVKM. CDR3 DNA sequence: TGTGCCAGCAGTTCCCAGGTCCGAGGAATTCAGTACTTC. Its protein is CASSSQVRGIQYF. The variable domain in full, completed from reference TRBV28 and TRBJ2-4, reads DVKVTQSSRYLVKRTGEKVFLECVQDMDHENMFWYRQDPGLGLRLIYFSYDVKMKEKGDIPEGYSVSREKKERFSLILESASTNQTSMYLCASSSQVRGIQYFGAGTRLSVL.

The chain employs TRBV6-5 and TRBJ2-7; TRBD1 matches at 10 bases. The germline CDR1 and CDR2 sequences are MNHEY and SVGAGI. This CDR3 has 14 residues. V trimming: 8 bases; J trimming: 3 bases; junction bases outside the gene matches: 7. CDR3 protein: CASFRQGAIYEQYF. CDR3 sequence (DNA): TGTGCCAGCTTTAGACAGGGGGCCATCTACGAGCAGTACTTC.

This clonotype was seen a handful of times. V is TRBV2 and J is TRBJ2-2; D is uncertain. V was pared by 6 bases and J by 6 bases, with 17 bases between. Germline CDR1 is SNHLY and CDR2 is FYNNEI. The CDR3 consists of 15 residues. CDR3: CASSADGEWAGELFF. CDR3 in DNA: TGTGCCAGCAGCGCTGACGGAGAGTGGGCCGGGGAGCTGTTTTTT. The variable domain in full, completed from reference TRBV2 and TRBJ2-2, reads EPEVTQTPSHQVTQMGQEVILRCVPISNHLYFYWYRQILGQKVEFLVSFYNNEISEKSEIFDDQFSVERPDGSNFTLKIRSTKLEDSAMYFCASSADGEWAGELFFGEGSRLTVL.

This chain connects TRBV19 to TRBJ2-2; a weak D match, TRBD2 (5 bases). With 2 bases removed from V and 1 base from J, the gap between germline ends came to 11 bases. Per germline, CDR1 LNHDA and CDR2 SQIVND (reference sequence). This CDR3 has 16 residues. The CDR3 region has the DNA TGTGCCAGTAGTATAAAGGTAGCGTTGAACACCGGGGAGCTGTTTTTT. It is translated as CASSIKVALNTGELFF. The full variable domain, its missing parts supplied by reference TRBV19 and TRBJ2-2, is DGGITQSPKYLFRKEGQNVTLSCEQNLNHDAMYWYRQDPGQGLRLIYYSQIVNDFQKGDIAEGYSVSREKKESFPLTVTSAQKNPTAFYLCASSIKVALNTGELFFGEGSRLTVL.

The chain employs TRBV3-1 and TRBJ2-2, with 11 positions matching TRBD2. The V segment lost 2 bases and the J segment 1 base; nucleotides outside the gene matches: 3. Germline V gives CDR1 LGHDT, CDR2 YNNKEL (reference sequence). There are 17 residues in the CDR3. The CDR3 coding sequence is TGTGCCAGCAGCCAATCACTAGCGGGGGTGAACACCGGGGAGCTGTTTTTT. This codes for CASSQSLAGVNTGELFF.

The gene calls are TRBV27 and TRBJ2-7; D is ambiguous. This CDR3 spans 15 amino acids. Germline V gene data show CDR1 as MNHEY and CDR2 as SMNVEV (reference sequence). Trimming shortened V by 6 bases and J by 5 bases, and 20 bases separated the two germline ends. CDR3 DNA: TGTGCCAGCAGCAATAGATTTCCAGCGATACACGAGCAGTACGTC. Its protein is CASSNRFPAIHEQYV.

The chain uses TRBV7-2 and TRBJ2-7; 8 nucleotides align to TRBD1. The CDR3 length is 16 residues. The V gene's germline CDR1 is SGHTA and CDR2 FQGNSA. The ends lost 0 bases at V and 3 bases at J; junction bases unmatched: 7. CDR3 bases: TGTGCCAGCAGCTTAGCCCTCGGGACAGGTTACTACGAGCAGTACTTC. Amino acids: CASSLALGTGYYEQYF.

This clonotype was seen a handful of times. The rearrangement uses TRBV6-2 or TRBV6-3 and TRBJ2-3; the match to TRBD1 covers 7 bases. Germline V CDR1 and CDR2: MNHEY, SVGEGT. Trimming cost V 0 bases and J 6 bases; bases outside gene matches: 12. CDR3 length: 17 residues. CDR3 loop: CASSYSKDRESVDTQYF. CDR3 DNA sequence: TGTGCCAGCAGTTACTCGAAAGACAGGGAGAGTGTTGATACGCAGTATTTT.

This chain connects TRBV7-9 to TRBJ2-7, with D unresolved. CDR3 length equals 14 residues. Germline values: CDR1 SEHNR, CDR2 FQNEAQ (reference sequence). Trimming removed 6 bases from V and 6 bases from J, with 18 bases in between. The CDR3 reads CASRSAQKGLEQYF. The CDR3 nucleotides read TGTGCCAGCAGATCCGCACAGAAAGGGCTCGAGCAGTACTTC.

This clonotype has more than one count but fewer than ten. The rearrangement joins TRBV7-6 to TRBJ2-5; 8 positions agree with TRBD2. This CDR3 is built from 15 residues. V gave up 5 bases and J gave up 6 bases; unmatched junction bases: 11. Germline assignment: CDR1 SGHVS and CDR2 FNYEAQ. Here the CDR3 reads CASSPAGGKGQTQYF. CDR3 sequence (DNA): TGTGCCAGCAGCCCCGCGGGAGGAAAGGGACAGACCCAGTACTTC.

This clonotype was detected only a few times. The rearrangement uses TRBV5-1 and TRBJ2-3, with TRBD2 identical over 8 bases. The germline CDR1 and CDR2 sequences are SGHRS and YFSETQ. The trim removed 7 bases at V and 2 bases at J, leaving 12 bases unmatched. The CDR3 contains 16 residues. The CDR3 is CASGEGTSGDTDTQYF. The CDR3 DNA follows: TGCGCCAGCGGTGAAGGTACTAGCGGAGACACAGATACGCAGTATTTT.